This TCR beta chain emerged from a study of blood T cell repertoires in COVID-19. Study as a whole: Samples of COVID-19 (acute and convalescent) were obtained from the United States, Italy and Spain. The cDNA or gDNA used as material had been derived from T cells, B-cell-depleted T cells, or PBMCs.

Source study methods: Counts of nucleated cells, estimated from reference gene primer amplification, were obtained. The table came from immunoSEQ multiplex PCR; TCRdb's copy has only in-frame clones and leaves some out. Clone size and the V and J calls come from that table; the DNA yielded D and trimming. This table has about 110,000 clones, nearly 80% appearing once. CDR1 and CDR2 from the germline V gene are LNHNV and YYDKDF (reference sequence). This CDR3 is built from 15 residues. Deletions cut 0 bases from V and 3 bases from J, with 11 bases between. The clonotype comes from a woman aged 80 or over with active or convalescent COVID-19. The genes are TRBV15 and TRBJ1-2; D unresolved. Sequencing was carried out using peripheral blood. This CDR3 reads CATSRDSTGDYGYTF. DNA for the CDR3: TGTGCCACCAGCAGAGATAGTACGGGTGACTATGGCTACACCTTC. The whole variable domain, remainder taken from reference TRBV15 and TRBJ1-2, is DAMVIQNPRYQVTQFGKPVTLSCSQTLNHNVMYWYQQKSSQAPKLLFHYYDKDFNNEADTPDNFQSRRPNTSFCFLDIRSPGLGDTAMYLCATSRDSTGDYGYTFGSGTRLTVV.